This paragraph reports one T cell receptor beta chain. A sample-barcoded 5' primer and a J-beta primer mix were used in a second PCR of roughly 7 to 12 cycles. TCRdb reprocessed the 5' RACE reads with MiXCR, giving one entry per CDR3 protein. The sample includes around 780,000 distinct CDR3 sequences, roughly 24% seen only once; the top ten take about 3%. The data belong to a study of blood T cells in healthy people across ages. This CDR3 spans 12 amino acids. Germline values: CDR1 DFQATT, CDR2 SNEGSKA (reference sequence). Collection of roughly 9.6 milliliters of peripheral blood was performed for each donor. These same data were also listed under a study on T cells of mothers and their children. This second study says: A few healthy Caucasian mothers gave samples, and so did their six children.

The rearrangement links TRBV20-1 to TRBJ2-3; the match to TRBD2 covers 7 bases. The TCR was taken from a boy aged 5-17 years in good health. The sample consisted of blood. The CDR3 reads CIAGVAADTQYF. The CDR3 bases are TGCATTGCGGGGGTGGCGGCTGATACGCAGTATTTT.